This TCR beta chain was sequenced in a study of tumor-infiltrating lymphocytes in primary liver carcinoma. Findings and limits, study-wide: Tumor samples exhibited a significantly greater top-250-clone fraction than blood samples (p = 0.039). Only about 7-25% of top clones appeared in all five tumor regions. Whereas tumor region pairs overlapped more, tumor-adjacent and tumor-blood pairs overlapped less.

CDR1 is SGHAT, CDR2 FQNNGV, per germline. This CDR3 region has 12 residues. Turning to this clonotype: What it binds is unknown. One end of the junction fails to match germline, which may point to a read error.

The roughly 18-34 mg bulk tissue piece was not sorted before simultaneous RNA and DNA extraction. Chronic HBV infection was present in the patients, who were treatment-naive. The researchers produced TCR beta cDNA from about 510 ng total RNA with a constant-region primer. Investigators got TCR beta libraries out of three nested multiplex PCR rounds, done with slightly modified ARM-PCR. Each of the first two PCR rounds ran approximately 10 cycles with TRBV1-TRBV30 forward and C-beta reverse primers. TCRdb re-derived calls from the multiplex PCR reads in MiXCR, one entry per CDR3 protein. The sample holds about 20,000 distinct CDR3 sequences, around 79% seen once.

The sequence came from a woman aged 25-40 years with primary liver carcinoma and hepatitis B virus infection. This chain uses TRBV11-2 with TRBJ2-5, with D unresolved. Sequenced material: liver tumor tissue from sampling region 4. Described subset: tumor region T4, right-lateral pole. This CDR3 reads CARSLGLETHYF. Here the CDR3 DNA reads TGTGCCAGAAGCCTAGGGTTAGAGACCCATTACTTC. Full variable domain (rest looked up from reference TRBV11-2 and TRBJ2-5): EAGVAQSPRYKIIEKRQSVAFWCNPISGHATLYWYQQILGQGPKLLIQFQNNGVVDDSQLPKDRFSAERLKGVDSTLKIQPAKLEDSAVYLCARSLGLETHYFGPGTRLLVL.